This TCR beta chain was captured in a study of technical replicates of blood from several donors. Libraries were prepared by immunoSEQ multiplex PCR; TCRdb keeps only in-frame clonotypes and omits some of them. The top ten clones hold approximately 0.4% of a sample with 65,000 to 85,000 clones, about nine tenths of them seen once. CDR3 length: 16 amino acids. J was trimmed by 2 bases and V by 1 base; bases with no gene match: 7. From germline, CDR1 is MGHRA and CDR2 YSYEKL. The material sequenced was T cells isolated from PBMCs. This receptor was obtained from a human donor in good health. V is TRBV4-1 and J is TRBJ2-7; TRBD2 matches 8 bases. For the CDR3, the DNA is TGCGCCAGCAGCCAAGGACGGGGGGGTGTCCCCTACGAGCAGTACTTC. This codes for CASSQGRGGVPYEQYF.